Sequencing of this T cell receptor (beta chain) was carried out in a study of shared clonotypes between healthy human individuals. Clones were sequenced by immunoSEQ multiplex PCR, and TCRdb holds only the in-frame ones, with some missing. In the table there are around 2,000,000 clones, approximately 95% of which are singletons. Study-level findings and limits: Few donors restricted represented genetic and exposure-history diversity. Naive subsets usually exceeded memory subsets in estimated richness. Sequencing depth was a factor that was expected to affect clonotype sharing among donors.

Details on this clone: Its matching antigen is unknown.

Naive CD8 cells were CD45RO-negative, positively selected for CCR7, excluding terminally differentiated effector memory CD45RA+ cells. The CDR3 contains 16 residues. CDR1 WNHNN and CDR2 SYGVQD come from the germline V gene (reference sequence). V lost 0 bases and J lost 2; bases outside the gene matches: 0. Sequencing was performed on naive CD8+ T cells sorted from blood. The J gene is TRBJ2-2, the V gene TRBV10-1; 10 nucleotides match TRBD1. The sequence was collected from a man younger than 35 in good health. CDR3 bases: TGCGCCAGCAGTGAGTCGACAGGGGGCAACACCGGGGAGCTGTTTTTT. Translated: CASSESTGGNTGELFF.